The T cell receptor (beta chain) under discussion was sequenced for a study of beta chain features in type 1 diabetes. Study information: Age, gender and cell yields were alike across patients and healthy donors.

Germline lookup yields CDR1 MDHEN and CDR2 SYDVKM. The CDR3 spans 14 residues. V lost 5 bases, J lost 3 bases, and 14 bases lay in between. Expressed TCRB transcripts were sequenced, since all the RNA that had been isolated was reverse transcribed. Profiled with immunoSEQ multiplex PCR; TCRdb holds only in-frame clones, not every one. The repertoire consists of approximately 470,000 clones, with around 28% occurring once and the leading ten covering around 0.065%. This TCR was recovered from a young man in good health. Sequenced sample: naive CD4+ T cells from blood. J is TRBJ2-7 and V is TRBV28; D possibly corresponds to TRBD2 (6 bases). The CDR3 sequence: CASSTVREVYEQYF. CDR3 nucleotide sequence: TGTGCCAGCAGTACCGTCAGGGAGGTCTACGAGCAGTACTTC.